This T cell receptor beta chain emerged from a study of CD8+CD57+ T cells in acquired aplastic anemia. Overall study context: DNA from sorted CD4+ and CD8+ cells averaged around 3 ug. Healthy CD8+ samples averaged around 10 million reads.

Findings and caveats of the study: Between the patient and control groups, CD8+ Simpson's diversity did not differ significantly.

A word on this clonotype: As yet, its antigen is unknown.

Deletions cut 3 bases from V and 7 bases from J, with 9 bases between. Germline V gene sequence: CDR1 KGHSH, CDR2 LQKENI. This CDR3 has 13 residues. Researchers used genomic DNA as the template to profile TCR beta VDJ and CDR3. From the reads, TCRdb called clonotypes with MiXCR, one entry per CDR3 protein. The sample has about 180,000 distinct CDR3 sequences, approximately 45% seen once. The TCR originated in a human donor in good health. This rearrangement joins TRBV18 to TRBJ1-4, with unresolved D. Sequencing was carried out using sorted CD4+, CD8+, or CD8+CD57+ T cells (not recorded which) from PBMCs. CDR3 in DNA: TGTGCCAGCTCACCGGGGTTGGGTGAAAAACTGTTTTTT. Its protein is CASSPGLGEKLFF. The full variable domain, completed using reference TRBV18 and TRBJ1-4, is NAGVMQNPRHLVRRRGQEARLRCSPMKGHSHVYWYRQLPEEGLKFMVYLQKENIIDESGMPKERFSAEFPKEGPSILRIQQVVRGDSAAYFCASSPGLGEKLFFGSGTQLSVL.